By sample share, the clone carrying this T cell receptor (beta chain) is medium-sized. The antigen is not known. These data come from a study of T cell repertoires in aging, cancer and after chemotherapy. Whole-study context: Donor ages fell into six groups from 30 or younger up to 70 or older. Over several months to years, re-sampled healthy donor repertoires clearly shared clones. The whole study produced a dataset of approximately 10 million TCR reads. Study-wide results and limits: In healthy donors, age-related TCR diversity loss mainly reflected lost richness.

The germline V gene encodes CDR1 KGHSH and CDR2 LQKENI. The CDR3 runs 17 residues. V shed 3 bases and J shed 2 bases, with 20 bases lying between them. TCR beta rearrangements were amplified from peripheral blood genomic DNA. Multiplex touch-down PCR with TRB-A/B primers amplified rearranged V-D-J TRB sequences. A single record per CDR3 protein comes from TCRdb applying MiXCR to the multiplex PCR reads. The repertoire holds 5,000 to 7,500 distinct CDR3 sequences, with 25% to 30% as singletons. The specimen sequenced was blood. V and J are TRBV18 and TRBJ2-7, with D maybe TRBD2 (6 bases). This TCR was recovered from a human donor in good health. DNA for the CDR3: TGTGCCAGCTCACCCCCGTCTAGCGCTCACTCAACCTACGAGCAGTACTTC. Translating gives CASSPPSSAHSTYEQYF.